This TCR beta chain was identified during a study of neurological immune-mediated disorders. TCRdb redid the calling of the 5' RACE reads with MiXCR, one entry per CDR3 protein. The table lists roughly 70,000 distinct CDR3 sequences, less than 5.5% of them singletons. This clonotype was detected many times. This CDR3 comprises 13 residues. In germline, CDR1 is SGHRS, CDR2 YFSETQ. V lost 0 bases, J lost 8 bases, and 11 bases lay in between. The source material was PBMCs. This receptor was taken from a woman between 25 and 40 years old with multiple sclerosis. J is TRBJ1-1 and V is TRBV5-1; D unresolved. The CDR3: CASSLDRYDEAFF. CDR3 DNA sequence: TGCGCCAGCAGCTTGGACAGATACGACGAAGCTTTCTTT.